This T cell receptor beta chain was profiled in a study of technical replicates of blood from a handful of donors (dated by TCRdb to about 2017). CDR1 and CDR2, per the germline V gene (reference sequence), are MNHEY and SMNVEV. At the junction V is shortened by 6 bases and J by 9 bases; bases outside the gene matches: 0. The cysteine opens and the phenylalanine closes a CDR3 of 12 amino acids. Only the CDR3 portion is preserved as DNA: 36 bases, with reading frame beginning at the first base. The library was generated by the immunoSEQ multiplex PCR assay. TCRdb retrieved this table from immuneACCESS and kept in-frame rearrangements only. Not all clones are present; in checked studies, unresolved V genes account for under half, and no reason is known for the remainder. This sample has 60,000 to 70,000 clones in its table, and 98% of those were observed once. The ten largest make up over 0.15% of the sample.

Regarding this clone: Its target antigen remains unknown. Qualities for individual bases were not recorded, and no much larger clone is one base off.

The sample comprised T cells isolated from PBMCs. The TCR originated in a human donor in good health. This receptor chain uses TRBV27 and TRBJ1-6, and 9 junctional nucleotides match TRBD1. The CDR3 region reads CASRDRGSPLHF. At the DNA level, the sequence is TGTGCCAGCAGGGACAGGGGTTCACCCCTCCACTTT.